Presented here are 17 T cell receptor beta chains from one specimen sequenced in a study of lymphopenia after photon versus proton radiotherapy. Generated by immunoSEQ multiplex PCR, the TCRdb table keeps only in-frame clones and is missing some. The data contain more than 25,000 clones, about nine tenths of them singletons. The source material was peripheral blood, sampled from a patient treated with photon-based radiotherapy. These receptors all come from a man aged 45 to 65 with gastric cancer.

This rearrangement joins TRBV20-1 to TRBJ2-1; no clear D gene. The V and J ends lost 2 bases and 7 bases respectively, with 3 bases between them. This CDR3 comprises 10 residues. Germline assignment: CDR1 DFQATT and CDR2 SNEGSKA (reference sequence). The CDR3: CSARLNEQFF. CDR3 bases: TGCAGTGCTAGACTGAATGAGCAGTTCTTC.

In its sample, this clone was seen once. V and J are TRBV27 and TRBJ2-3; 10 nucleotides agree with TRBD2. The ends lost 6 bases at V and 2 bases at J; junction bases unmatched: 5. Germline values: CDR1 MNHEY, CDR2 SMNVEV (reference sequence). The CDR3 loop spans 15 amino acids. CDR3 region: CASRLAGGSTDTQYF. Written as DNA, the CDR3 is TGTGCCAGCAGGTTAGCGGGGGGTTCCACAGATACGCAGTATTTT.

The V and J genes are TRBV6-1 and TRBJ2-7; D might be TRBD1 (6 bases). The CDR3 consists of 15 residues. Deletions cut 7 bases from V and 6 bases from J, with 22 bases between. Germline CDR1 is MNHNS and CDR2 is SASEGT. CDR3: CASTIRGPSLGEQYV. The DNA for the CDR3 is TGTGCCAGCACGATCAGGGGACCCTCCCTCGGCGAGCAGTACGTC.

J is TRBJ1-1 and V is TRBV6-5, with D perhaps TRBD1 (6 bases). This CDR3 has 15 amino acids. The ends were cut back, 5 bases at V and 3 bases at J, with 16 bases in the middle. Per germline, CDR1 MNHEY and CDR2 SVGAGI. The DNA of the CDR3 is TGTGCCAGCAGTCCGGATTGGGGGCGCGACACTGAAGCTTTCTTT. Encoded protein: CASSPDWGRDTEAFF.

The chain couples TRBV7-9 to TRBJ2-7, with D possibly being TRBD1 or TRBD2 (5 bases each). The CDR3 covers 18 residues. V was clipped by 1 base and J by 0 bases, with 19 bases between them. The germline gives CDR1 SEHNR, CDR2 FQNEAQ (reference sequence). CDR3 bases: TGTGCCAGCAGCTTAGGTGGGACCGGGGCAGCCGCCTCCTACGAGCAGTACGTC. It codes for CASSLGGTGAAASYEQYV.

The chain links TRBV30 to TRBJ1-2; D possibly corresponds to TRBD1 (5 bases). Germline CDR1 reads GTSNPN; CDR2 reads SVGIG (reference sequence). Trimming removed 2 bases from V and 4 bases from J, with 11 bases in between. The CDR3 sequence is 13 residues long. The CDR3 spells CAWSSGDLYGYTF. The DNA of the CDR3 is TGTGCCTGGAGTTCGGGGGACCTCTATGGCTACACCTTC.

The genes are TRBV12-5 and TRBJ2-7; tentative D call: TRBD1 (6 bases). Germline CDR1 is LGHNT and CDR2 is FRNRAP. The germline V and J ends were trimmed by 7 bases and 0 bases, with 13 bases remaining between them. The CDR3 is 14 amino acids. The CDR3 nucleotides are TGTGCTAGTGCCCCCCAGGGGCTCTCCTACGAGCAGTACGTC. Translating gives CASAPQGLSYEQYV.

J is TRBJ2-3 and V is TRBV7-7, with D uncertain. The CDR3 is 13 residues long. V was trimmed by 1 base and J by 4 bases, leaving 6 bases between them. Germline assignment: CDR1 SSHAT and CDR2 FNYEAQ (reference sequence). As DNA, the CDR3 is TGTGCCAGCAGCTTAGGCGGACCAGATACGCAGTATTTT. Amino acid sequence: CASSLGGPDTQYF.

The chain links TRBV19 to TRBJ2-7, with 7 bases lining up with TRBD1. After removal of 7 bases from V and 6 bases from J, the junction contained 9 bases not matched to a gene. Germline CDR1 is LNHDA and CDR2 is SQIVND (reference sequence). The length of the CDR3 is 13 residues. The CDR3 reads CASTSPTGSEQYF. CDR3 DNA sequence: TGTGCCAGTACTTCCCCGACAGGGAGCGAGCAGTACTTC. Using reference TRBV19 and TRBJ2-7 for the parts outside the CDR3, the full variable domain is DGGITQSPKYLFRKEGQNVTLSCEQNLNHDAMYWYRQDPGQGLRLIYYSQIVNDFQKGDIAEGYSVSREKKESFPLTVTSAQKNPTAFYLCASTSPTGSEQYFGPGTRLTVT.

The genes are TRBV4-1 and TRBJ1-1; TRBD1 agrees at 8 bases. CDR1 is MGHRA, CDR2 YSYEKL, per germline. This CDR3 is built from 15 residues. V shed 4 bases and J 3 bases; nucleotides not matched to a gene: 7. CDR3 region: CASSLPETGDTEAFF. CDR3 coding DNA: TGCGCCAGCAGCCTTCCCGAGACAGGGGACACTGAAGCTTTCTTT.

This chain connects TRBV11-2 to TRBJ1-4; 7 bases line up with TRBD1. Trimming at V came to 6 bases and at J to 8 bases, leaving 9 bases not matched to a gene. The CDR3 contains 14 residues. Germline CDR1 SGHAT, CDR2 FQNNGV. The CDR3 sequence is CASSRGGQKEKLFF. The CDR3 DNA follows: TGTGCCAGCAGTAGGGGGGGACAGAAGGAAAAACTGTTTTTT.

CDR3 coding DNA: TGTGCCACCAGCGCCCGGACTGGAGAGACCCAGTACTTC. Protein: CATSARTGETQYF. The rearrangement links TRBV15 to TRBJ2-5; D is perhaps TRBD2 (5 bases). The germline CDR1 and CDR2 sequences are LNHNV and YYDKDF (reference sequence). The CDR3 loop spans 13 amino acids. V lost 5 bases, J lost 4 bases, and 11 bases lay in between.

This sequence joins TRBV5-4 and TRBJ2-5; TRBD1 is a possible D gene (6 bases). Deletions cut 4 bases from V and 5 bases from J, with 12 bases between. The CDR3 runs to 13 residues. Germline V lookup: CDR1 SGHNT, CDR2 YYREEE (reference sequence). CDR3 nucleotide sequence: TGTGCCAGCAGCCCAGGGGTTCGGGAGACCCAGTACTTC. Translated: CASSPGVRETQYF.

The rearrangement uses TRBV19 and TRBJ1-5, with 7 bases aligning to TRBD1. CDR3 size: 14 residues. Germline V gene lookup returns CDR1 LNHDA and CDR2 SQIVND (reference sequence). The J segment lost 7 bases and the V segment lost 4 bases, leaving 7 bases of the junction unmatched. The CDR3 DNA is TGTGCCAGTAGTAAAGGACAGGTACGACAGCCCCAGCATTTT. Its translation: CASSKGQVRQPQHF. Using reference TRBV19 and TRBJ1-5 for the parts outside the CDR3, the full variable domain is DGGITQSPKYLFRKEGQNVTLSCEQNLNHDAMYWYRQDPGQGLRLIYYSQIVNDFQKGDIAEGYSVSREKKESFPLTVTSAQKNPTAFYLCASSKGQVRQPQHFGDGTRLSIL.

This chain joins TRBV19 and TRBJ2-5; D is unresolved. The CDR3 is 13 amino acids. Trimming pared 3 bases from V and 2 bases from J, leaving 7 bases between. Germline V gene sequence: CDR1 LNHDA, CDR2 SQIVND (reference sequence). CDR3 nucleotide sequence: TGTGCCAGTAGTATGAACAGTCAAGAGACCCAGTACTTC. This codes for CASSMNSQETQYF.

On this clone: Different DNA sequences within this sample yield the same CDR3. The CDR3 DNA reads TGTGCCTGGAGTGTAAGGACACCTGGGGCCAACGTCCTGACTTTC. This sequence encodes CAWSVRTPGANVLTF. The chain has TRBV30 and TRBJ2-6, with TRBD1 as a possible D gene (5 bases). CDR3 length equals 15 residues. Germline-derived CDR1 and CDR2 are GTSNPN and SVGIG (reference sequence). Trimming took off 0 bases at V and 2 bases at J, with 8 bases between the two ends.

The CDR3 DNA is TGCGCCAGCACATCGATGGCAGGGGGCTCAGATACGCAGTATTTT. It yields the protein CASTSMAGGSDTQYF. This chain uses TRBV5-1 with TRBJ2-3; 8 positions match TRBD1. J lost 4 bases, V lost 6 bases, and 10 bases had no gene match. Looked up from germline, CDR1 is SGHRS and CDR2 is YFSETQ. This CDR3 spans 15 amino acids.